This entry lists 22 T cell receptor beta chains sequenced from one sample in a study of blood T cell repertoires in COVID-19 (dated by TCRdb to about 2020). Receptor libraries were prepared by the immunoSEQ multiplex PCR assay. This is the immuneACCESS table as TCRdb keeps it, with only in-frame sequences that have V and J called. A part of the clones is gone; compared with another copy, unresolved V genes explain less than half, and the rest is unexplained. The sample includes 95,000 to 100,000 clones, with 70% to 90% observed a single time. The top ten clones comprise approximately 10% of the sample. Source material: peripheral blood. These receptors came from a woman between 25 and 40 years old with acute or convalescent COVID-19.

CDR3 loop: CASSLRDRASLATNEKLFF. In DNA, the CDR3 is TGTGCCAGCAGTTTACGGGACAGGGCCTCCTTAGCAACTAATGAAAAACTGTTTTTT. The genes are TRBV5-5 and TRBJ1-4, with 9 nucleotides matching TRBD1. V lost 5 bases, J lost 0 bases, and 14 bases stayed unmatched. The CDR3 consists of 19 residues. CDR1 and CDR2 (germline): SGHKS, YYEKEE (reference sequence).

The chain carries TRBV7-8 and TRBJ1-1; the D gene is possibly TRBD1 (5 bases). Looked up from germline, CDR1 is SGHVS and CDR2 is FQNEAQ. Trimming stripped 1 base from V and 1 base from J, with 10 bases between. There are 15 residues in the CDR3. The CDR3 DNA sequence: TGTGCCAGCAGCTTAGTGGGGGGGTGGAACACTGAAGCTTTCTTT. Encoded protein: CASSLVGGWNTEAFF.

This CDR3 reads CASSSSTRGGGTEAFF. As DNA, the CDR3 is TGTGCCAGCAGTTCAAGTACCAGGGGCGGGGGCACTGAAGCTTTCTTT. The chain carries TRBV28 and TRBJ1-1; D possibly corresponds to TRBD1 (6 bases). The germline gives CDR1 MDHEN, CDR2 SYDVKM. V lost 4 bases and J lost 4, with 19 bases in between. This CDR3 comprises 16 residues.

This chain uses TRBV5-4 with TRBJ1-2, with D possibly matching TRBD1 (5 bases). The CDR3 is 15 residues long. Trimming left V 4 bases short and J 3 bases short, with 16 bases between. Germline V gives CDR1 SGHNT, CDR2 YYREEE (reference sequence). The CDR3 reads CASSPVGAGDYGYTF. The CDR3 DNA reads TGTGCCAGCAGCCCAGTCGGGGCGGGGGACTATGGCTACACCTTC.

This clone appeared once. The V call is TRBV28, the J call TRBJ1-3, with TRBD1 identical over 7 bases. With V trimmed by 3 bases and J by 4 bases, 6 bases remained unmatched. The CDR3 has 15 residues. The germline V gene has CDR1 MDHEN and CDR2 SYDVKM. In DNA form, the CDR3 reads TGTGCCAGCAGTTTGGATACAGGGGACGGAAACACCATATATTTT. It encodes CASSLDTGDGNTIYF. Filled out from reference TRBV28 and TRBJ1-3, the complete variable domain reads DVKVTQSSRYLVKRTGEKVFLECVQDMDHENMFWYRQDPGLGLRLIYFSYDVKMKEKGDIPEGYSVSREKKERFSLILESASTNQTSMYLCASSLDTGDGNTIYFGEGSWLTVV.

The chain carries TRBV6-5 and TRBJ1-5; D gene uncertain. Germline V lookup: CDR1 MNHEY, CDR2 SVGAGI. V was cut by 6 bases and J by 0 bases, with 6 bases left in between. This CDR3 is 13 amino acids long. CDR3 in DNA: TGTGCCAGCAGCCAGTATAGCAATCAGCCCCAGCATTTT. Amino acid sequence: CASSQYSNQPQHF.

CDR3 nucleotide sequence: TGTGCCAGCTCACCATCGGCAGACTTAAACTATGGCTACACCTTC. It translates to CASSPSADLNYGYTF. The chain uses TRBV18 and TRBJ1-2; D is unclear. Germline assignment: CDR1 KGHSH and CDR2 LQKENI. This CDR3 region has 15 residues. Trimming stripped 2 bases from V and 2 bases from J, with 12 bases between. The full variable domain, rest sourced from reference TRBV18 and TRBJ1-2, is NAGVMQNPRHLVRRRGQEARLRCSPMKGHSHVYWYRQLPEEGLKFMVYLQKENIIDESGMPKERFSAEFPKEGPSILRIQQVVRGDSAAYFCASSPSADLNYGYTFGSGTRLTVV.

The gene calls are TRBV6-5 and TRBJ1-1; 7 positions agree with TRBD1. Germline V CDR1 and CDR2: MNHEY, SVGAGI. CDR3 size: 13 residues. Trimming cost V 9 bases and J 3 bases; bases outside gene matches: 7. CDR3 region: CASSRGKDTEAFF. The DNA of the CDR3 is TGTGCCAGTTCCAGGGGGAAGGACACTGAAGCTTTCTTT.

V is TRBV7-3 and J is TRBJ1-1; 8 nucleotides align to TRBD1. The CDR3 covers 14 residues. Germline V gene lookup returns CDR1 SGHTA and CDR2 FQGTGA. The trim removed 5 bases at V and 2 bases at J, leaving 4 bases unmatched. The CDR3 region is CASSATGVNTEAFF. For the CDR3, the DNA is TGTGCCAGCAGCGCGACAGGGGTTAACACTGAAGCTTTCTTT.

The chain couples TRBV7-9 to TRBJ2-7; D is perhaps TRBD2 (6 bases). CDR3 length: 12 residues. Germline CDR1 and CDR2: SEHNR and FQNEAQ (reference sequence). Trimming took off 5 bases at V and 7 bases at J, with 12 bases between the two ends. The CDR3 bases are TGTGCCAGCAGCCCCCTTGCGGGGGAGCAGTACTTC. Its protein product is CASSPLAGEQYF.

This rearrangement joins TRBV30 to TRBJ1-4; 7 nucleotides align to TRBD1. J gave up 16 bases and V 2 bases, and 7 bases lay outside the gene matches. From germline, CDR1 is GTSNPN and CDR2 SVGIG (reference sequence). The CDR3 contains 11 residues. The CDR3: CAWSNPTGTFF. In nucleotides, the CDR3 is TGTGCCTGGAGTAACCCGACAGGGACGTTTTTT.

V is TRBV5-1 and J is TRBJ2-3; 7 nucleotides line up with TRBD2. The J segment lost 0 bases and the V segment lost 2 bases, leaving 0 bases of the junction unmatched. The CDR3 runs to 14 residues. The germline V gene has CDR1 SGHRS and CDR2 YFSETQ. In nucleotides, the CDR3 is TGCGCCAGCAGCTTTAGCGGGAGCACAGATACGCAGTATTTT. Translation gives CASSFSGSTDTQYF.

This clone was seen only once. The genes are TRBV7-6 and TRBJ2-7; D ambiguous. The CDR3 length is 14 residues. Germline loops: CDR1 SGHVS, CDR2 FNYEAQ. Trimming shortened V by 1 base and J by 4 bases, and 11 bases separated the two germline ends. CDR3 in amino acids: CASSLERESYEQYF. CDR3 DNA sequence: TGTGCCAGCAGCTTAGAGAGAGAATCTTACGAGCAGTACTTC.

CDR3 in amino acids: CASSPRGQGNTEAFF. The CDR3 DNA reads as TGTGCCAGCTCACCAAGGGGACAGGGGAACACTGAAGCTTTCTTT. This rearrangement joins TRBV18 to TRBJ1-1; 9 bases are shared with TRBD1. The trim removed 2 bases at V and 1 base at J, leaving 2 bases unmatched. The CDR3 has 15 amino acids. Per germline, CDR1 KGHSH and CDR2 LQKENI.

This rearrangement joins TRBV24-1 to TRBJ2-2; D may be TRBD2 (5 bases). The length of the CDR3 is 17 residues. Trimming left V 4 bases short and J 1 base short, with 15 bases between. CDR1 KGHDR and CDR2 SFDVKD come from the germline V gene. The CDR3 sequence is CATSDPVLGLNTGELFF. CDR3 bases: TGTGCCACCAGTGACCCCGTATTAGGACTGAACACCGGGGAGCTGTTTTTT.

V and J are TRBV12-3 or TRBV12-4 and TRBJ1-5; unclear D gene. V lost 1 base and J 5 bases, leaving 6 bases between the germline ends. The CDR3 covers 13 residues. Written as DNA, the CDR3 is TGTGCCAGCAGTTTAGGGCCCCATCAGCCCCAGCATTTT. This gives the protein CASSLGPHQPQHF.

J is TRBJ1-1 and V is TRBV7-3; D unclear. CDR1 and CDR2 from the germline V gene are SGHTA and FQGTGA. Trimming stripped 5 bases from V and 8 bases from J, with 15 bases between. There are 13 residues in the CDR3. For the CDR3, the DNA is TGTGCCAGCAGCCACCCCGATAGAGGGGAAGCTTTCTTT. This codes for CASSHPDRGEAFF.

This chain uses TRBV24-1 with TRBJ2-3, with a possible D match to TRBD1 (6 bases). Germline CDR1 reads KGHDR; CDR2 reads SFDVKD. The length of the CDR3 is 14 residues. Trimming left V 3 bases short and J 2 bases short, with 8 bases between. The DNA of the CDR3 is TGTGCCACCAGTGATGGGGGCCTCACAGATACGCAGTATTTT. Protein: CATSDGGLTDTQYF.

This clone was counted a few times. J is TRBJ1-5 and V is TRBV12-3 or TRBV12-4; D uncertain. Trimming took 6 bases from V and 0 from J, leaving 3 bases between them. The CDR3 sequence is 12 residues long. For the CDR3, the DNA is TGTGCCAGCAGCTATAGCAATCAGCCCCAGCATTTT. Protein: CASSYSNQPQHF.

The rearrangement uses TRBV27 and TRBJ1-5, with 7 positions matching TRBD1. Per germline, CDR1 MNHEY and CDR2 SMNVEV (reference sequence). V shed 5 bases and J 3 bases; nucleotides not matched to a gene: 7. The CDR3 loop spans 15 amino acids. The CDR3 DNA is TGTGCCAGCAGTCAACAGGGGTCCTACAATCAGCCCCAGCATTTT. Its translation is CASSQQGSYNQPQHF.

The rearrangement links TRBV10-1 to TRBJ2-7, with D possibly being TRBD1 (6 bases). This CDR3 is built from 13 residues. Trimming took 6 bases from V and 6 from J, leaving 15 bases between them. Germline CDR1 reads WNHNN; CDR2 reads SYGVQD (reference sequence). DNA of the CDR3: TGCGCCAGCAGCCGGGACAACAACCTCGAGCAGTACTTC. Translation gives CASSRDNNLEQYF.

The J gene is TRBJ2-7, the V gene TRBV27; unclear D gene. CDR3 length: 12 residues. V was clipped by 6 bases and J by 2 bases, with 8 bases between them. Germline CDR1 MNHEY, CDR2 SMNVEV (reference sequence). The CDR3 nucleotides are TGTGCCAGCAGGCAAACGGCCTACGAGCAGTACTTC. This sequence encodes CASRQTAYEQYF.